This passage covers 16 T cell receptor beta chains from one sample sequenced in a study of TIL therapy for anti-PD-1-resistant metastatic lung cancer. The libraries were made with immunoSEQ v3. Clones were read by immunoSEQ multiplex PCR, and TCRdb kept only the in-frame ones, dropping some. The table lists 50,000 to 60,000 clones, approximately 80% of them singletons. The time point is: pre-treatment sample, taken before nivolumab and TIL therapy. This material consisted of blood, taken at baseline. These receptors were collected from a person between 25 and 80 years old with non-small cell lung cancer.

V usage is TRBV6-5 and J usage is TRBJ2-7, with D perhaps TRBD2 (6 bases). Germline CDR1 MNHEY, CDR2 SVGAGI. The CDR3 contains 14 residues. Between the trimmed V and J ends, which lost 7 bases and 2 bases, there was a span of 15 bases. The CDR3 loop reads CASIHGSPPYEQYF. The CDR3 DNA follows: TGTGCCAGCATACACGGGAGCCCACCCTACGAGCAGTACTTC.

This clone was counted between two and nine times. The chain combines TRBV7-2 with TRBJ2-6; a possible D gene is TRBD1 (6 bases). V shed 2 bases and J shed 1 base, with 18 bases lying between them. In germline, CDR1 is SGHTA, CDR2 FQGNSA. The CDR3 runs to 19 residues. The CDR3 nucleotides read TGTGCCAGCAGCTTAATGGACAGTCCCGGGATTTCTGGGGCCAACGTCCTGACTTTC. It specifies CASSLMDSPGISGANVLTF. Full variable domain (remainder filled in from reference TRBV7-2 and TRBJ2-6): GAGVSQSPSNKVTEKGKDVELRCDPISGHTALYWYRQSLGQGLEFLIYFQGNSAPDKSGLPSDRFSAERTGGSVSTLTIQRTQQEDSAVYLCASSLMDSPGISGANVLTFGAGSRLTVL.

This clone was seen only a few times. J is TRBJ2-2 and V is TRBV9; the D is unclear. The V end lost 4 bases, the J end lost 0 bases, and 7 bases lay between the germline ends. Germline-derived CDR1 and CDR2 are SGDLS and YYNGEE. CDR3 size: 14 residues. Here the CDR3 reads CASSYSPNTGELFF. In DNA, the CDR3 is TGTGCCAGCAGCTACAGCCCGAACACCGGGGAGCTGTTTTTT.

The count of this clone is one. This chain joins TRBV6-5 and TRBJ2-3, with TRBD2 as a possible D gene (5 bases). Germline values: CDR1 MNHEY, CDR2 SVGAGI. CDR3 length: 15 residues. Trimming cost V 4 bases and J 3 bases, with 14 bases left between them. The CDR3 DNA reads as TGTGCCAGCAGTTCCCGCGGGTCACAGACAGATACGCAGTATTTT. This translates into CASSSRGSQTDTQYF.

This clone was seen once. The rearrangement joins TRBV6-5 to TRBJ2-1, with TRBD2 matching over 8 bases. V lost 4 bases, J lost 1 base, and 3 bases stayed unmatched. The germline gives CDR1 MNHEY, CDR2 SVGAGI. CDR3 length: 15 residues. CDR3 nucleotides: TGTGCCAGCAGTTTAGCGGGAACATCCTACAATGAGCAGTTCTTC. It yields the protein CASSLAGTSYNEQFF.

The V gene is TRBV19, the J gene TRBJ2-7; D remains ambiguous. V lost 5 bases, J lost 0 bases, and 14 bases lay in between. The CDR3 extends over 15 amino acids. Germline V CDR1 and CDR2: LNHDA, SQIVND (reference sequence). Here the CDR3 DNA reads TGTGCCAGTAGTCCCCCGCCCGCGAGCTCCTACGAGCAGTACTTC. Its translation is CASSPPPASSYEQYF.

This clone was counted once. The chain has TRBV6-2 or TRBV6-3 and TRBJ1-2, with TRBD1 matching over 7 bases. This CDR3 contains 14 residues. After removal of 5 bases from V and 8 bases from J, the junction contained 11 bases not matched to a gene. The germline gives CDR1 MNHEY, CDR2 SVGEGT. CDR3 DNA: TGTGCCAGCAGTCCCGGGAGGGGGCACAGAGGCTACACCTTC. Protein sequence: CASSPGRGHRGYTF.

The CDR3 DNA reads as TGTGCCAGCTCCGGGACTAAACTCTCCTACGAGCAGTACTTC. Translated, it gives CASSGTKLSYEQYF. This chain links TRBV2 with TRBJ2-7; 7 bases line up with TRBD2. This CDR3 contains 14 residues. The V gene end was trimmed by 8 bases and the J gene end by 0 bases; junction bases not matched to a gene: 7. The germline CDR1 and CDR2 sequences are SNHLY and FYNNEI.

This clone was picked up a small number of times. J is TRBJ2-1 and V is TRBV4-1; no clear D gene. The CDR3 has 14 amino acids. The V gene's germline CDR1 is MGHRA and CDR2 YSYEKL. V was trimmed by 1 base and J by 8 bases, leaving 12 bases between them. CDR3 in amino acids: CASSQAPGWYEQFF. The DNA for the CDR3 is TGCGCCAGCAGCCAAGCCCCTGGTTGGTATGAGCAGTTCTTC.

The rearrangement joins TRBV18 to TRBJ2-7, with TRBD1 as a possible D gene (6 bases). V was shortened by 3 bases and J by 0 bases, with 12 bases between the two germline ends. Germline CDR1 is KGHSH and CDR2 is LQKENI. This CDR3 contains 15 residues. The CDR3 protein is CASSPGQSLSYEQYF. The CDR3 nucleotides are TGTGCCAGCTCACCCGGACAGAGTCTCTCCTACGAGCAGTACTTC.

CDR3 in amino acids: CASSSLRGAKGNQPQHF. Here the CDR3 DNA reads TGTGCCAGTAGTTCTCTCAGGGGGGCTAAGGGCAATCAGCCCCAGCATTTT. The V and J genes are TRBV19 and TRBJ1-5; 7 nucleotides align to TRBD1. Germline V lookup: CDR1 LNHDA, CDR2 SQIVND (reference sequence). This CDR3 is 17 amino acids long. V lost 5 bases and J lost 2; bases outside the gene matches: 12. The entire variable domain, with the rest obtained from reference TRBV19 and TRBJ1-5, is as follows: DGGITQSPKYLFRKEGQNVTLSCEQNLNHDAMYWYRQDPGQGLRLIYYSQIVNDFQKGDIAEGYSVSREKKESFPLTVTSAQKNPTAFYLCASSSLRGAKGNQPQHFGDGTRLSIL.

The chain carries TRBV5-1 and TRBJ1-6; tentatively, D is TRBD1 (6 bases). The germline V and J ends were trimmed by 1 base and 8 bases, with 16 bases remaining between them. The CDR3 is made up of 16 amino acids. The germline CDR1 and CDR2 sequences are SGHRS and YFSETQ. The DNA of the CDR3 is TGCGCCAGCAGCTTGAGGGTGACAGGCAGTGATTCACCCCTCCACTTT. Its protein product is CASSLRVTGSDSPLHF. Full variable domain (rest looked up from reference TRBV5-1 and TRBJ1-6): KAGVTQTPRYLIKTRGQQVTLSCSPISGHRSVSWYQQTPGQGLQFLFEYFSETQRNKGNFPGRFSGRQFSNSRSEMNVSTLELGDSALYLCASSLRVTGSDSPLHFGNGTRLTVT.

Note on this clone: One end of the junction varies from germline; a read error may be responsible. V and J are TRBV12-3 or TRBV12-4 and TRBJ2-5; 13 nucleotides agree with TRBD2. The CDR3 loop spans 12 amino acids. DNA for the CDR3: TGTGCCAGCAGTGTCGGGACTAGCGGGGAGCACTTC. Translating it yields CASSVGTSGEHF.

This clone was seen only a few times. This chain links TRBV5-1 with TRBJ2-1, with a tentative D call TRBD2 (5 bases). V dropped 4 bases and J dropped 0 bases, with 11 bases sitting between them. CDR1 is SGHRS, CDR2 YFSETQ, per germline. The CDR3 covers 15 residues. The CDR3 DNA sequence: TGCGCCAGCAGCCCCGAGCGGCGCTCCTACAATGAGCAGTTCTTC. This gives the protein CASSPERRSYNEQFF.

The rearrangement uses TRBV2 and TRBJ2-7; TRBD2 matches 9 bases. CDR1 and CDR2 from the germline V gene are SNHLY and FYNNEI. J was trimmed by 4 bases and V by 8 bases; bases with no gene match: 9. This CDR3 contains 14 residues. The CDR3 nucleotides are TGTGCCAGCGTAAGGGGGCTAGCGGGATACGAGCAGTACTTC. This sequence encodes CASVRGLAGYEQYF. Full variable domain (outside the CDR3, taken from reference TRBV2 and TRBJ2-7): EPEVTQTPSHQVTQMGQEVILRCVPISNHLYFYWYRQILGQKVEFLVSFYNNEISEKSEIFDDQFSVERPDGSNFTLKIRSTKLEDSAMYFCASVRGLAGYEQYFGPGTRLTVT.

The rearrangement links TRBV5-1 to TRBJ2-3, with D perhaps TRBD2 (5 bases). The CDR3 is 15 amino acids. V was pared by 2 bases and J by 2 bases, with 12 bases between. From germline, CDR1 is SGHRS and CDR2 YFSETQ. The CDR3 protein is CASSLFPGNTDTQYF. CDR3 DNA sequence: TGCGCCAGCAGCTTATTCCCGGGGAACACAGATACGCAGTATTTT.